This record looks at one T cell receptor (beta chain) sequence and its context. Which antigen it targets is not known. Base qualities are not provided; no much larger clone lies one nucleotide away. Library creation used the immunoSEQ multiplex PCR assay. A mixture of 60 forward primers for TCR Vbeta segments and 13 reverse primers for TCR Jbeta segments was used in the multiplex PCR. The CDR3 region of rearranged TCR beta genes was amplified from genomic DNA by a multiplex PCR assay. The Illumina HiSeq System was used to sequence the amplified TCR beta libraries as 87-base-pair reads. Under the source paper's analysis protocol: A later analysis counted about 80 million unique TCR beta chains across the 670 or so repertoires, and 10 million to 11 million of these chains were shared by at least two donors. Raw reads were error-corrected and collapsed into unique sequences by a nearest-neighbor algorithm in which closely related sequences were merged to remove PCR and sequencing errors. CDR3 sequences were aligned to IMGT reference sequences to assign V, D and J gene segments. For a sequence to be retained, a match of at least six nucleotides was required to both a V gene segment and a J gene segment. A rearrangement counted as productive if the CDR3 had no stop codons and remained in frame with V and J, and every other rearrangement counted as non-productive. Following IMGT convention, CDR3 was defined as the stretch from the second conserved V-encoded cysteine up to the conserved J-encoded phenylalanine. The earlier analysis of more than 450 of the donors excluded sequences that lacked an unambiguous match to a single V gene segment. An earlier analysis of a few hundred of the donors called V segments functional above 56.7% productive rearrangements and segregating when the between-donor standard deviation exceeded 5%. A statistical classification framework was built for diagnosing cytomegalovirus status from the catalog of TCR beta chain sequences. In a later analysis, TCR nucleotide sequences were compared against IMGT/GENE-DB human TR gene sequences so that V and J genes could be assigned. In a later analysis, CDR3 sequences and most-parsimonious VDJ recombination scenarios were assigned using the TCRdist pipeline. In a later analysis, every TCR beta chain was defined by the combination of its CDR3 amino acid sequence and its V-gene family, and reads without a unique V-gene family were dropped. To address suspected cross-contamination and a sequencing artifact, a later analysis removed under 600 highly shared, low-generation-probability nucleotide sequences. In a later analysis, a clonal expansion index for each public chain was calculated from normalized within-repertoire ranks of inferred template counts. In a later analysis, generation probabilities were computed with a VDJ recombination model fitted to out-of-frame rearrangements, and the resulting probabilities were checked against IGoR. In a later analysis, hypergeometric tests were used to score TCR-TCR, TCR-HLA and TCR-CMV co-occurrence, with a repertoire-size bias correction applied to TCR pairs. To estimate false discovery rates, a later analysis permuted the HLA or CMV assignments 20 times. In a later analysis, co-occurring TCRs were grouped using DBSCAN, with TCRdist sequence similarity added in when clustering inside HLA-allele-positive subsets. For co-occurrence clustering, repertoires with fewer than 30,000 or more than 120,000 public chains were excluded, along with five repertoires with anomalous nucleotide sharing. TCRdb limited this immuneACCESS table to in-frame rearrangements with V and J called. A share of clones is missing; checked studies link under half to unresolved V genes, and the rest is unexplained. V and J calls and clone size come straight from that table; D and trimming were deduced from the DNA. This sample comprises 150,000 to 200,000 clones, about 80% of them detected only once. The ten largest account for 0.65% of the sample.

The cohort consisted of 600 to 750 healthy bone marrow donors. All cohort members were sampled while nominally healthy, although unrecorded immune exposures were likely present. The donor tested CMV seronegative and was one of the 352 seronegative cohort members. Every donor gave a peripheral blood sample, and the peripheral blood mononuclear cells from that sample were used for TCR beta sequencing. The Qiagen DNeasy Blood Extraction Kit was used to extract genomic DNA from the blood cell samples. Sequences MNHNY (CDR1) and SVGAGI (CDR2) are obtained from the germline V gene (reference sequence). From the cysteine through the phenylalanine, the CDR3 covers 13 amino acids. The read is trimmed to its CDR3 DNA, 39 bases read in frame from base 1. V is reduced by 4 bases and J by 5 bases, leaving a spacing of 9 bases between them. This record belongs to a study of cytomegalovirus exposure and HLA in healthy donors (dated by TCRdb to about 2017). About the investigation overall: According to an earlier analysis of 587 of the donors, some 180 million T cells yielded 117 million unique TCR beta sequences and around 280 Gb of sequence data. An early release that covered fewer than 750 HLA-typed donors contained around 300 gigabases of sequencing data and 85 million to 100 million unique TCR sequences. Among the roughly 370 genotyped donors, 75% to 90% belonged to the genetic ancestry cluster associated with self-reported Caucasian donors. The study was designed to test whether signatures of past pathogen exposure could be identified by cataloging public T cell receptors. The study profiled the T cell repertoires of 500 to 800 subjects by immunosequencing and related them to cytomegalovirus serostatus. A separate validation cohort of more than 100 different subjects was used in addition to the 666-subject first cohort. High-throughput TCR immunosequencing, statistical association of individual TCRs with disease status, and machine learning were combined to predict cytomegalovirus infection status. A later analysis re-analyzed previously published TCR beta repertoires from several hundred donors and added high-resolution HLA genotyping to study TCR occurrence patterns. In the later analysis, no new phenotypic data were used to find candidate immune exposures; instead, reliance was placed on TCR beta sequences and their occurrence across donors. An earlier analysis of some 600 of the donors applied high-throughput TCR beta sequencing to assess whether each TCR beta V gene segment acted as functional or pseudogenic. Alongside the repertoire data, information on donor age, sex, ethnicity and CMV serostatus was compiled. A later genetic analysis used genome-wide SNP genotypes for about 60% of the roughly 700 donors, treating that subset as a discovery cohort. All discovery cohort repertoires had been generated on a single sequencing platform. Both class I and class II loci were covered by HLA typing, at four-digit resolution. The number of donors typed differed by locus, with roughly 620-630 for A, B, C, DRB1 and DQB1, around 500 for DQA1, about 610 for DPA1, and some 440 for DPB1. A few DR-DQ haplotypes were treated as single units for association and clustering because of strong linkage in the cohort. Among over 350 genotyped donors of the cohort, an average of approximately 230,000 unique TCR beta nucleotide sequences were sequenced per donor, 15% to 20% of them non-productive. On the study overall, not on this receptor specifically: Only TCR beta chains were sequenced in this cohort, and the absence of alpha or paired-chain data limited detectable features. Most CMV-associated TCR beta chains appeared to be HLA-restricted in a later analysis, and the HLA associations seemed to be driven largely by CMV exposure. An association between a missense DCLRE1C variant and V-gene and J-gene trimming of TCR beta chains was found in a later genetic analysis and replicated in an independent cohort. CMV serostatus was the only immune exposure information available for the cohort. Sequencing depth was assumed to be roughly uniform across donors in the presence/absence analyses, though that assumption may not hold. Three of the identified cytomegalovirus-associated TCR beta chains were confirmed in vitro to be specific for cytomegalovirus antigens. Broadly in line with IMGT annotations, most TCR beta V segments showed up in productive rearrangements about 87% or about 30% of the time in an earlier analysis of 587 of the donors. The authors suggested that the approach could potentially be extended to other disease states and immunological phenotypes. A group of highly shared sequence variants was considered likely to be a technical artifact of the sequencing pipeline. The study gave a list of 150 to 200 TCR beta chains associated with cytomegalovirus. Several of the top co-occurrence clusters appeared to be linked to parvovirus B19, influenza, CMV and Epstein-Barr virus, according to a later analysis. Assigning TCR associations to individual alleles was difficult when HLA alleles, especially DR and DQ, strongly co-occurred. Compared with equally common non-associated chains, HLA-associated TCR beta chains in a later analysis were more clonally expanded and had lower generation probabilities. A further reported finding was that TCR beta sequences accurately predicted the HLA-A and HLA-B alleles for most subjects in the first cohort. Linkage disequilibrium might explain the correlated functional status among segregating V segments, but an unknown experimental factor could not be excluded. A later genetic analysis reported fewer N-insertions in productive TCRs among donors in an Asian-associated ancestry cluster than the roughly 670-donor mean. A later analysis associated roughly 17,000 TCR beta sequences with specific HLA alleles at a false discovery rate of 0.05. The classifier was reported to diagnose cytomegalovirus status with high specificity and sensitivity in both the original and validation cohorts. Most TCR sequences were seen in very few donors, while some public TCRs were found in many individuals. Because some donors lacked HLA typing at each locus, the association tests relied only on the typed subset. In a later analysis, the rate of TCR association differed among HLA loci, with DRB1 alleles having the most associated TCRs and HLA-C alleles having the fewest. Some IMGT-functional V segments, including TRBV6-2 and TRBV6-3, could not be told apart with the 87-base-pair reads, so those segments were excluded. Because counts were too low, roughly 18 rarely observed V segments, including chromosome 9 orphons, were left out of the earlier analysis of 587 of the donors.

Sequences were obtained from PBMCs. The rearrangement joined TRBV6-6 to TRBJ1-5; too little of a D gene remains to name it. The TCR comes from a boy between 10 and 17 years old in good health and CMV-seronegative. The nucleotide sequence is TGTGCCAGCAGTTGGAGCCTAGATCAGCCCCAGCATTTT. This sequence encodes CASSWSLDQPQHF.